This T cell receptor (beta chain) was found in a study of cytomegalovirus exposure and HLA in healthy donors. The donors gave bone marrow, and they were healthy. The PCR was carried out with 60 Vbeta primers and 13 Jbeta primers. Profiling relied on immunoSEQ multiplex PCR, and the TCRdb table lists in-frame clones only, not all of them. The sample includes around 210,000 clones, around 78% of them seen just once. The CDR3 extends over 14 amino acids. The germline V and J ends were trimmed by 5 bases and 5 bases, with 13 bases remaining between them. Germline V gives CDR1 SGHRS, CDR2 YFSETQ. The source is a boy aged 5-17 years in good health and CMV-seronegative. The rearrangement links TRBV5-1 to TRBJ2-2, with D possibly matching TRBD2 (6 bases). The sample comprised PBMCs. This CDR3 is CASSVEGRTGELFF. Here the CDR3 DNA reads TGCGCCAGCAGTGTCGAAGGGAGGACCGGGGAGCTGTTTTTT.